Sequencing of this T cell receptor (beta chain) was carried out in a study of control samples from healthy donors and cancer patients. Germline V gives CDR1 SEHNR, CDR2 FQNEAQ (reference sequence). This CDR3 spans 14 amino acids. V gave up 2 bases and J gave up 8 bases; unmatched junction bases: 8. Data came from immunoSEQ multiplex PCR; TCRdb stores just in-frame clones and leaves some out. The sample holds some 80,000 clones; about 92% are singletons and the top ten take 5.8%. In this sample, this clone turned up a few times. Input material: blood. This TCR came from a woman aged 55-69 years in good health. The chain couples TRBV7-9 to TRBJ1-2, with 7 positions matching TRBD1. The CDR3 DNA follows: TGTGCCAGCAGCTTACTTCGGGACAGTCGCGGCTACACCTTC. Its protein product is CASSLLRDSRGYTF.